The 10 T cell receptor beta chains below all came from one sample that was sequenced in a study of blood T cell repertoires in COVID-19. Profiling relied on immunoSEQ multiplex PCR, and the TCRdb table lists in-frame clones only, not all of them. The data hold fewer than 350,000 clones, with 80% to 90% observed a single time. Sequenced input: peripheral blood. Source of these receptors: a woman aged 25 to 39 with COVID-19, enrolled during active disease.

The chain recombines TRBV10-3 with TRBJ2-5; maybe TRBD2 (6 bases). CDR1 and CDR2 from the germline V gene are ENHRY and SYGVKD. The V gene lost 3 bases and the J gene lost 0 bases, with 11 bases spanning the gap. The CDR3 covers 15 residues. As DNA, the CDR3 is TGTGCCATCAGTGACCCCCCGGGGGACCAAGAGACCCAGTACTTC. Translated: CAISDPPGDQETQYF.

This clone has a single count. J is TRBJ2-5 and V is TRBV4-1; the D gene is possibly TRBD1 (6 bases). CDR1 is MGHRA and CDR2 is YSYEKL in the germline V gene. The CDR3 runs 14 residues. Trimming pared 3 bases from V and 2 bases from J, leaving 10 bases between. CDR3 coding DNA: TGCGCCAGCAGCCACAGGGGACATCAAGAGACCCAGTACTTC. Its protein is CASSHRGHQETQYF.

Here the CDR3 reads CATSRASGSISTDTQYF. The DNA for the CDR3 is TGTGCCACCAGCAGAGCCAGCGGGAGCATTAGCACAGATACGCAGTATTTT. The chain joins TRBV15 to TRBJ2-3; 8 nucleotides align to TRBD2. This CDR3 contains 17 residues. The germline V gene encodes CDR1 LNHNV and CDR2 YYDKDF (reference sequence). With V trimmed by 1 base and J by 0 bases, 6 bases remained unmatched.

The V and J genes are TRBV21-1 and TRBJ2-7; no check of the table's D call, TRBD1, against the DNA was made. TRBV21-1 is a pseudogene. This CDR3 spans 15 amino acids. The chain's CDR3 is CASSEYTGKCDEQYF. The CDR3 DNA reads as TGTGCCAGCAGCGAATATACAGGGAAATGCGACGAGCAGTACTTC.

The CDR3 spells CASSSASGGAWNEQFF. The DNA for the CDR3 is TGTGCCAGCAGCTCCGCTAGCGGGGGGGCATGGAATGAGCAGTTCTTC. The J gene is TRBJ2-1, the V gene TRBV7-9, with 12 bases matching TRBD2. The CDR3 runs 16 residues. J was trimmed by 7 bases and V by 4 bases; bases with no gene match: 8. Germline CDR1 reads SEHNR; CDR2 reads FQNEAQ (reference sequence).

V usage is TRBV5-4 and J usage is TRBJ2-7, with TRBD2 as a possible D gene (6 bases). CDR1 and CDR2 (germline): SGHNT, YYREEE (reference sequence). The CDR3 length is 17 residues. The germline V and J ends were trimmed by 0 bases and 1 base, with 17 bases remaining between them. The CDR3 here is CASSLVPERAKSYEQYF. The DNA of the CDR3 is TGTGCCAGCAGCTTGGTGCCTGAGCGGGCTAAATCCTACGAGCAGTACTTC.

This clone turned up a few times. This rearrangement joins TRBV7-2 to TRBJ1-2, with TRBD1 matching 8 bases. The CDR3 has 14 residues. The germline gives CDR1 SGHTA, CDR2 FQGNSA. V lost 2 bases to trimming and J lost 13 bases; unmatched junction nucleotides: 12. This CDR3 reads CASSLSSTGAAITF. As DNA, the CDR3 is TGTGCCAGCAGCTTATCATCGACAGGGGCAGCAATCACCTTC.

The J gene is TRBJ1-5, the V gene TRBV10-3, with a weak D call TRBD1 (6 bases). Germline V gene sequence: CDR1 ENHRY, CDR2 SYGVKD. Trimming cost V 4 bases and J 7 bases, with 17 bases left between them. CDR3 length equals 15 residues. DNA for the CDR3: TGTGCCATCAGTGTAACGGGGGGCAGGGACCAGCCCCAGCATTTT. Its translation is CAISVTGGRDQPQHF.

The chain couples TRBV7-9 to TRBJ1-1; D is unresolved. The CDR3 has 13 amino acids. Trimming removed 7 bases at V and 1 base at J, with 10 bases between. The V gene's germline CDR1 is SEHNR and CDR2 FQNEAQ (reference sequence). The CDR3 coding sequence is TGTGCCAGCACCAACGAAGCGAACACTGAAGCTTTCTTT. It is translated as CASTNEANTEAFF.

The chain has TRBV7-9 and TRBJ1-2; D gene unclear. CDR3 size: 14 residues. The V gene lost 1 base and the J gene lost 4 bases, with 10 bases spanning the gap. Germline lookup yields CDR1 SEHNR and CDR2 FQNEAQ (reference sequence). The CDR3 DNA reads as TGTGCCAGCAGCTTAGAGTCAGGCGCCTATGGCTACACCTTC. It specifies CASSLESGAYGYTF.